This TCR beta chain appears in the sequencing data of a study of blood T cell repertoires in COVID-19. Clones were sequenced by immunoSEQ multiplex PCR, and TCRdb holds only the in-frame ones, with some missing. The data show approximately 65,000 clones, with 90% seen just once and under 0.6% held by the top ten. The TCR originated in a man aged 45-65 years with COVID-19, enrolled during active disease. The sample taken for sequencing was peripheral blood.

The DNA of the CDR3 is TGTGCCAGCAGCCCAGGGGGTCAGGGGCGGAGTGGCTACACCTTC. Protein product: CASSPGGQGRSGYTF. The chain uses TRBV9 and TRBJ1-2; the match to TRBD1 covers 7 bases. Germline assignment: CDR1 SGDLS and CDR2 YYNGEE. V lost 4 bases to trimming and J lost 7 bases; unmatched junction nucleotides: 13. The CDR3 extends over 15 amino acids.